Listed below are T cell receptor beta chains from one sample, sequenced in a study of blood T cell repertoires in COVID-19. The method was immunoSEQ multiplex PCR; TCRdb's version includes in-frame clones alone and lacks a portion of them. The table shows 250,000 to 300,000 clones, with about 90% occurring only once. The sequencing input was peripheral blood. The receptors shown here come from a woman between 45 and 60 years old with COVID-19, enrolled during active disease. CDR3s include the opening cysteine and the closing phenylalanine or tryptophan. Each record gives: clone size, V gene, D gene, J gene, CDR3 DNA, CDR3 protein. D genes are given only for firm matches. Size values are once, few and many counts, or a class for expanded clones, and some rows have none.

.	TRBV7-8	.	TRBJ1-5	TGTGCCAGCAGCTTATTCTATAAAAACCGTCACGGTCAGCCCCAGCATTTT	CASSLFYKNRHGQPQHF
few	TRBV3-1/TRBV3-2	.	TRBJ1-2	TGTGCCAGCAGCCCCTCGACAGACACCTCCTATCACACCTTC	CASSPSTDTSYHTF
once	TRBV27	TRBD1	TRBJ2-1	TGTGCCAGCAGGTCACAGGAGGACAGGCGCAATGAGCAGTTCTTC	CASRSQEDRRNEQFF
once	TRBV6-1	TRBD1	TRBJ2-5	TGTGCCAGCAGTCACTGGACAGGGGGAGCTGAGACCCAGTACTTC	CASSHWTGGAETQYF
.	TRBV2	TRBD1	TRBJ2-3	TGTGCCAGCAGTGATTTGACAGGGGTTGATACGCAGTATTTT	CASSDLTGVDTQYF
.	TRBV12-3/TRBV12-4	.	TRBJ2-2	TGTGCCAGCAGTTTTTCTCCCGGGGAGCTGTTTTTT	CASSFSPGELFF
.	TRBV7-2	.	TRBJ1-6	TGTGCCAGCAGCTTAAGGGTCAGGGGAAATTCACCCCTCCACTTT	CASSLRVRGNSPLHF
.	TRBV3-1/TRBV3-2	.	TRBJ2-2	TGTGCCAGCAGCCGCCTACTCAACACCGGGGAGCTGTTTTTT	CASSRLLNTGELFF
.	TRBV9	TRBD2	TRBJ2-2	TGTGCCAGCAGCCCCGGGACTAGCGCGAACACCGGGGAGCTGTTTTTT	CASSPGTSANTGELFF
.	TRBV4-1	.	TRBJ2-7	TGCGCCAGCAGCCAAGGCCCAGAGGGCTACGAGCAGTACTTC	CASSQGPEGYEQYF
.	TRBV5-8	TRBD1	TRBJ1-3	TGTGCCAGCAGCCGACGGACAGGGGCCTCTGGAAACACCATATATTTT	CASSRRTGASGNTIYF
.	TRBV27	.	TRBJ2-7	TGTGCCAGCAGTTCTGCGTCGAGCTCCTACGAGCAGTACTTC	CASSSASSSYEQYF
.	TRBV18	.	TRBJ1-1	TGTGCCAGCTCAGCGGGAGGGGCTGGGTCTGAAGCTTTCTTT	CASSAGGAGSEAFF
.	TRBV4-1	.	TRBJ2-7	TGCGCCAGCAGCCTCGGACAGATCGCCCCCTACGAGCAGTACTTC	CASSLGQIAPYEQYF
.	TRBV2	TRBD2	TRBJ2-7	TGTGCCAGCAGTCCGGGACTAGCGGGAGGGCCACCCTACGAGCAGTACTTC	CASSPGLAGGPPYEQYF
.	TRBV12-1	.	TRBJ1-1	TGTGCCAGCAGCTTTGATAGACGACAGGGGCAAATTGAAGCTTTCTTT	CASSFDRRQGQIEAFF
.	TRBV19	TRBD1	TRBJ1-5	TGTGCCAGTAGTATAGCCCAAATGACAGGGGGCCAGCCCCAGCATTTT	CASSIAQMTGGQPQHF
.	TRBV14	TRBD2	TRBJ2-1	TGTGCCAGCAGCCAAGGAGGAACTAGCGGGAGGTCCTACAATGAGCAGTTCTTC	CASSQGGTSGRSYNEQFF
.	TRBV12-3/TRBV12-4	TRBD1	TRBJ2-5	TGTGCCAGCAGTCGGACAGGGAGGGAGACCCAGTACTTC	CASSRTGRETQYF
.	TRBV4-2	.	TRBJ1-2	TGTGCCAGCAGCCAAGAATTGACAGTTAACTATGGCTACACCTTC	CASSQELTVNYGYTF
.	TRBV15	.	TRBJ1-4	TGTGCCACCAGCAGAGATCCCGACAGAGGAGTGCTGTTTTTT	CATSRDPDRGVLFF
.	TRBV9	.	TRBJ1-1	TGTGCCAGCAGCGTAGCAATCTCCGTGGGGCCGTTCACTGAAGCTTTCTTT	CASSVAISVGPFTEAFF
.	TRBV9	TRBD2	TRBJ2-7	TGTGCCAGCAGCGTAGGGCTAGCGGTTACCTACGAGCAGTACTTC	CASSVGLAVTYEQYF
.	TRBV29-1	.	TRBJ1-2	TGCAGCGTTGAAAAACCGGGAGGCTACACCTTC	CSVEKPGGYTF
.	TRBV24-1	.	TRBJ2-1	TGTGCCACCAGTGACCCCAGGGTTCCGACTTACAATGAGCAGTTCTTC	CATSDPRVPTYNEQFF
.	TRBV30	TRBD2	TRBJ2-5	TGTGCCTGGCGACTAGCGGGAGGCCCTAAAGAGACCCAGTACTTC	CAWRLAGGPKETQYF